The T cell receptor beta chain described here comes from a study of blood T cells in healthy people across ages. Study findings and constraints: TCR beta diversity correlated strongly with naive T cell percentage. The study found more naive CD4+ cells and higher diversity in long-lived than aged donors.

The germline V gene encodes CDR1 DFQATT and CDR2 SNEGSKA (reference sequence). The CDR3 spans 14 residues. V was pared by 3 bases and J by 4 bases, with 15 bases between. This clonotype was counted between two and nine times. Its antigen remains unidentified. The second PCR ran roughly 6 to 12 cycles with a sample-barcoded 5' primer and J-beta primers. One entry per CDR3 protein, called by TCRdb with MiXCR from the 5' RACE reads. The data contain about 620,000 distinct CDR3 sequences, about 50% of them singletons. J is TRBJ1-2 and V is TRBV20-1; a possible D gene is TRBD1 (6 bases). Sequencing was performed on blood. This receptor was identified in a woman older than 75 in good health. CDR3 residues: CSASLGQIPYGYTF. As DNA, the CDR3 is TGCAGTGCTAGCCTAGGACAGATACCCTATGGCTACACCTTC.